The 30 T cell receptor beta chains listed next were all sequenced from one sample in a study of cytomegalovirus exposure and HLA in healthy donors. Amplification used 60 Vbeta primers and 13 Jbeta primers. TCRdb keeps only in-frame clones here, not all; method: immunoSEQ multiplex PCR. The table shows more than 95,000 clones, with roughly 72% occurring only once. The sequenced material came from PBMCs. The receptor set was obtained from a woman aged 18-29 years in good health and CMV-seropositive.

The chain couples TRBV30 to TRBJ1-1; D might be TRBD1 (6 bases). This CDR3 contains 14 residues. Germline V gene lookup returns CDR1 GTSNPN and CDR2 SVGIG (reference sequence). Trimming pared 2 bases from V and 4 bases from J, leaving 14 bases between. The CDR3 DNA sequence: TGTGCCTGGAGTTCCTGGACAGTCCGCACTGAAGCTTTCTTT. It is translated as CAWSSWTVRTEAFF.

This rearrangement joins TRBV9 to TRBJ1-2; no reliable D call. CDR1 and CDR2 (germline): SGDLS, YYNGEE. The CDR3 is made up of 15 amino acids. With 2 bases removed from V and 3 bases from J, the gap between germline ends came to 14 bases. The DNA of the CDR3 is TGTGCCAGCAGCGTCGGGCCGAGGACTTACTATGGCTACACCTTC. It is translated as CASSVGPRTYYGYTF.

The chain combines TRBV30 with TRBJ2-4; TRBD2 matches 9 bases. Germline trimming cut 5 bases from V and 3 bases from J; bases unmatched to any gene: 5. The CDR3 contains 14 residues. In germline, CDR1 is GTSNPN, CDR2 SVGIG (reference sequence). The CDR3 protein is CAWGVSGGKNIQYF. CDR3 nucleotides: TGTGCCTGGGGGGTTAGCGGGGGCAAAAACATTCAGTACTTC.

V is TRBV19 and J is TRBJ1-1; 8 positions match TRBD1. CDR3 length: 18 amino acids. J gave up 1 base and V 1 base, and 11 bases lay outside the gene matches. Germline-derived CDR1 and CDR2 are LNHDA and SQIVND (reference sequence). The CDR3 here is CASSIVSSGQGRNTEAFF. The CDR3 bases are TGTGCCAGTAGTATAGTATCTAGCGGACAGGGAAGGAACACTGAAGCTTTCTTT.

This chain links TRBV6-1 with TRBJ2-3; 8 positions match TRBD2. Germline V lookup: CDR1 MNHNS, CDR2 SASEGT. V shed 4 bases, J shed 1 base, and the junction held 4 bases outside the gene matches. CDR3 length equals 15 residues. DNA for the CDR3: TGTGCCAGCAGTGCTAGCGGGTTTGGCACAGATACGCAGTATTTT. Its translation: CASSASGFGTDTQYF.

The CDR3 region has the DNA TGCGCCAGCAGCTTGGAGACAGGGGGCACTGAAGCTTTCTTT. This gives the protein CASSLETGGTEAFF. The rearrangement uses TRBV5-1 and TRBJ1-1, with 9 bases aligning to TRBD1. V lost 0 bases, J lost 4 bases, and 1 base stayed unmatched. Per germline, CDR1 SGHRS and CDR2 YFSETQ. CDR3 length equals 14 residues.

The chain carries TRBV5-1 and TRBJ2-3; possible D gene TRBD2, 6 bases. V was clipped by 4 bases and J by 1 base, with 13 bases between them. This CDR3 is built from 15 residues. The germline V gene has CDR1 SGHRS and CDR2 YFSETQ. The CDR3 region is CASSPSSDRTDTQYF. CDR3 in DNA: TGCGCCAGCAGCCCGTCTAGCGATCGCACAGATACGCAGTATTTT. The complete variable domain, with remaining parts taken from reference TRBV5-1 and TRBJ2-3, reads KAGVTQTPRYLIKTRGQQVTLSCSPISGHRSVSWYQQTPGQGLQFLFEYFSETQRNKGNFPGRFSGRQFSNSRSEMNVSTLELGDSALYLCASSPSSDRTDTQYFGPGTRLTVL.

The V gene is TRBV29-1, the J gene TRBJ1-5; TRBD1 might be the D (5 bases). Germline V gene lookup returns CDR1 SQVTM and CDR2 ANQGSEA. Trimming stripped 7 bases from V and 5 bases from J, with 15 bases between. This CDR3 comprises 13 residues. DNA for the CDR3: TGCAGCGCCGTCGCGGGGGTGGATCAGCCCCAGCATTTT. Protein sequence: CSAVAGVDQPQHF.

This clone showed up just a few times. DNA for the CDR3: TGTGCCAGCAGTGAGTCTCAGGCAGAAATCTATGGCTACACCTTC. It translates to CASSESQAEIYGYTF. The chain links TRBV6-1 to TRBJ1-2; D remains ambiguous. The CDR3 length is 15 residues. From germline, CDR1 is MNHNS and CDR2 SASEGT. Trimming took 3 bases from V and 4 from J, leaving 15 bases between them.

The rearrangement links TRBV2 to TRBJ2-2, with TRBD2 as a possible D gene (5 bases). The CDR3 is 12 amino acids. Trimming stripped 7 bases from V and 6 bases from J, with 9 bases between. Germline assignment: CDR1 SNHLY and CDR2 FYNNEI. This chain's CDR3 is CASKEGPGELFF. For the CDR3, the DNA is TGTGCCAGCAAAGAGGGTCCCGGGGAGCTGTTTTTT.

The genes are TRBV20-1 and TRBJ2-1; D unclear. The CDR3 loop spans 10 amino acids. In germline, CDR1 is DFQATT, CDR2 SNEGSKA (reference sequence). Trimming shortened V by 5 bases and J by 4 bases, and 3 bases separated the two germline ends. This CDR3 is CSAPYNEQFF. CDR3 DNA: TGCAGTGCTCCGTACAATGAGCAGTTCTTC.

This chain connects TRBV30 to TRBJ2-7, with 13 positions matching TRBD2. This CDR3 is built from 15 residues. CDR1 is GTSNPN, CDR2 SVGIG, per germline (reference sequence). The V and J ends lost 1 base and 2 bases, in that order; junction bases with no gene match: 2. CDR3 coding DNA: TGTGCCTGGAGTGGGGGACTAGCGGGGACCTACGAGCAGTACTTC. This translates into CAWSGGLAGTYEQYF.

V gene TRBV7-3 combines with J gene TRBJ1-1; no reliable D call. Germline V lookup: CDR1 SGHTA, CDR2 FQGTGA. The CDR3 contains 16 residues. Between the trimmed V and J ends, which lost 5 bases and 1 base, there was a span of 17 bases. CDR3 amino acids: CASSPEGGLQNTEAFF. The CDR3 bases are TGTGCCAGCAGCCCCGAGGGTGGGTTGCAGAACACTGAAGCTTTCTTT.

The chain links TRBV5-6 to TRBJ2-2; 8 bases align to TRBD2. V shed 2 bases and J 7 bases; nucleotides not matched to a gene: 13. The CDR3 is 17 residues long. CDR1 and CDR2 from the germline V gene are SGHDT and YYEEEE. The CDR3 sequence is CASSLGLQRESRGELFF. The CDR3 region has the DNA TGTGCCAGCAGCTTAGGGCTCCAGCGGGAGAGTCGCGGGGAGCTGTTTTTT. Variable domain in full (rest from reference TRBV5-6 and TRBJ2-2): DAGVTQSPTHLIKTRGQQVTLRCSPKSGHDTVSWYQQALGQGPQFIFQYYEEEERQRGNFPDRFSGHQFPNYSSELNVNALLLGDSALYLCASSLGLQRESRGELFFGEGSRLTVL.

The CDR3 spells CASSFLYNEQFF. The CDR3 DNA sequence: TGCGCCAGCAGCTTTCTCTACAATGAGCAGTTCTTC. The chain recombines TRBV5-1 with TRBJ2-1; D is uncertain. Trimming took off 2 bases at V and 3 bases at J, with 3 bases between the two ends. Germline assignment: CDR1 SGHRS and CDR2 YFSETQ. The CDR3 extends over 12 amino acids.

V gene TRBV5-1 combines with J gene TRBJ2-3, with TRBD1 identical over 8 bases. The CDR3 extends over 15 amino acids. Per germline, CDR1 SGHRS and CDR2 YFSETQ. J gave up 1 base and V 4 bases, and 5 bases lay outside the gene matches. CDR3 region: CASSPGTGGTDTQYF. The CDR3, as DNA: TGCGCCAGCAGCCCTGGGACAGGAGGCACAGATACGCAGTATTTT.

J is TRBJ2-1 and V is TRBV21-1; TRBD2, as called in the table, went unchecked against the DNA. TRBV21-1 is an annotated pseudogene. CDR3 length: 16 residues. CDR3: CASSKVIAGVFYEQFF. The CDR3 region has the DNA TGTGCCAGCAGCAAGGTCATAGCGGGAGTTTTCTATGAGCAGTTCTTC.

The chain is built from TRBV9 and TRBJ2-3, with TRBD2 matching over 9 bases. Germline trimming cut 2 bases from V and 4 bases from J; bases unmatched to any gene: 2. The CDR3 is made up of 14 amino acids. Germline V gives CDR1 SGDLS, CDR2 YYNGEE. CDR3 nucleotides: TGTGCCAGCAGCGTTGCGGGAGGGCCAGATACGCAGTATTTT. Translated: CASSVAGGPDTQYF.

This clone has only a few counts. The chain uses TRBV30 and TRBJ1-1; D call uncertain. The germline V gene encodes CDR1 GTSNPN and CDR2 SVGIG (reference sequence). Trimming took off 5 bases at V and 0 bases at J, with 10 bases between the two ends. CDR3 length: 13 residues. Here the CDR3 DNA reads TGTGCCTGGTCGGGTGAAGTGAACACTGAAGCTTTCTTT. Amino acid sequence: CAWSGEVNTEAFF.

The chain uses TRBV10-3 and TRBJ1-1; D remains ambiguous. CDR3 length: 14 amino acids. Germline V gene sequence: CDR1 ENHRY, CDR2 SYGVKD. V was clipped by 0 bases and J by 1 base, with 6 bases between them. CDR3: CAISESPGNTEAFF. CDR3 DNA: TGTGCCATCAGTGAGTCGCCCGGGAACACTGAAGCTTTCTTT.

The CDR3 sequence is CASRSGTSGRYNEQFF. DNA for the CDR3: TGTGCCAGCAGGTCTGGGACTAGCGGGAGATACAATGAGCAGTTCTTC. This chain links TRBV5-6 with TRBJ2-1; 14 bases align to TRBD2. Germline loops: CDR1 SGHDT, CDR2 YYEEEE. This CDR3 has 16 residues. The trim removed 5 bases at V and 4 bases at J, leaving 5 bases unmatched.

The table lists this clone with a few counts. V gene TRBV6-6 combines with J gene TRBJ1-1, with D tentatively TRBD1 (6 bases). The CDR3 runs 14 residues. Trimming took off 7 bases at V and 3 bases at J, with 15 bases between the two ends. Germline lookup yields CDR1 MNHNY and CDR2 SVGAGI (reference sequence). The CDR3 DNA follows: TGTGCCAGCATGTCAGGGGTAGTCTACACTGAAGCTTTCTTT. It encodes CASMSGVVYTEAFF.

This rearrangement joins TRBV5-1 to TRBJ2-5; 7 bases match TRBD1. The CDR3 spans 15 residues. V lost 4 bases, J lost 5 bases, and 11 bases stayed unmatched. The germline CDR1 and CDR2 sequences are SGHRS and YFSETQ. The CDR3 sequence is CASSPDGTVRETQYF. DNA for the CDR3: TGCGCCAGCAGCCCAGATGGGACAGTCCGGGAGACCCAGTACTTC.

This clone was counted a single time. The chain employs TRBV6-5 and TRBJ1-4; D is ambiguous. Germline loops: CDR1 MNHEY, CDR2 SVGAGI. Trimming took 1 base from V and 8 from J, leaving 8 bases between them. CDR3 length equals 13 residues. The CDR3 reads CASSYWGGEKLFF. CDR3 nucleotide sequence: TGTGCCAGCAGTTACTGGGGAGGGGAAAAACTGTTTTTT.

The chain couples TRBV29-1 to TRBJ1-5, with 10 bases identical to TRBD1. Germline-derived CDR1 and CDR2 are SQVTM and ANQGSEA. V shed 1 base, J shed 0 bases, and the junction held 3 bases outside the gene matches. The CDR3 spans 16 residues. DNA of the CDR3: TGCAGCGTTGAAGGGACAGGGGGTCATAGCAATCAGCCCCAGCATTTT. This gives the protein CSVEGTGGHSNQPQHF. Complete variable domain (other parts from reference TRBV29-1 and TRBJ1-5): SAVISQKPSRDICQRGTSLTIQCQVDSQVTMMFWYRQQPGQSLTLIATANQGSEATYESGFVIDKFPISRPNLTFSTLTVSNMSPEDSSIYLCSVEGTGGHSNQPQHFGDGTRLSIL.

The chain links TRBV6-1 to TRBJ1-1; TRBD1 might be the D (6 bases). V was clipped by 1 base and J by 3 bases, with 15 bases between them. Looked up from germline, CDR1 is MNHNS and CDR2 is SASEGT. The CDR3 has 16 amino acids. CDR3 sequence (DNA): TGTGCCAGCAGTGAAGGGGCAGGGGATAAGGACACTGAAGCTTTCTTT. This codes for CASSEGAGDKDTEAFF.

J is TRBJ2-1 and V is TRBV9; 10 bases map to TRBD2. Germline-derived CDR1 and CDR2 are SGDLS and YYNGEE. The CDR3 is 13 amino acids. V lost 4 bases and J lost 6; bases outside the gene matches: 1. Written as DNA, the CDR3 is TGTGCCAGCAGCCGGACTAGCGGCAATGAGCAGTTCTTC. It codes for CASSRTSGNEQFF.

The chain employs TRBV30 and TRBJ1-6; 8 bases map to TRBD1. CDR1 is GTSNPN, CDR2 SVGIG, per germline (reference sequence). After removal of 3 bases from V and 10 bases from J, the junction contained 5 bases not matched to a gene. The CDR3 runs 13 residues. CDR3 sequence: CAWSRQGRSPLHF. The CDR3 bases are TGTGCCTGGAGCCGACAGGGGAGGTCACCCCTCCACTTT.

The sample holds one count of this clone. This likely came from a read error, as a far larger clone is one base away. The genes are TRBV25-1 and TRBJ2-1; 9 bases fit TRBD2. Trimming removed 2 bases from V and 5 bases from J; junction bases left unmatched: 1. Per the germline V gene, CDR1 is MGHDK and CDR2 is SYGVNS. The length of the CDR3 is 14 residues. CDR3 sequence reads: CASSEAGGDNEQFF. As DNA, the CDR3 is TGTGCCAGCAGTGAAGCGGGAGGGGACAATGAGCAGTTCTTC.

Notes on this clone: The junction departs from germline at one end; a sequencing error may be responsible. This sample includes further DNA sequences coding for the same CDR3. V and J are TRBV7-9 and TRBJ1-5; possibly TRBD1 for D (6 bases). This CDR3 is 13 amino acids long. Germline CDR1 and CDR2: SEHNR and FQNEAQ (reference sequence). CDR3 nucleotides: TGTGCCAGCAGCTACGGACAGCCGCAGCCCCAGCACTTT. Amino acid sequence: CASSYGQPQPQHF.